The 8 T cell receptor beta chains presented below share a single source sample, sequenced in a study of blood T cell repertoires in COVID-19. Sequencing was performed with immunoSEQ multiplex PCR; in TCRdb, only in-frame clones are kept and a portion is missing. The sample has about 400,000 clones; about 85% are singletons. Material for sequencing was PBMCs or T cells enriched from blood (not recorded which). Receptors originate from a young woman with acute COVID-19.

The chain has TRBV21-1 and TRBJ2-7; TRBD1 is the table's D call, not checked against the DNA. TRBV21-1 is an annotated pseudogene. There are 12 residues in the CDR3. This CDR3 is CASRWDRGLQYF. DNA of the CDR3: TGTGCCAGCAGATGGGACAGGGGGCTGCAGTACTTC.

CDR3 amino acids: CASSLVSQADGYTF. Here the CDR3 DNA reads TGTGCCAGCAGCTTGGTTTCACAGGCTGATGGCTACACCTTC. This rearrangement joins TRBV5-5 to TRBJ1-2, with D perhaps TRBD1 (5 bases). The CDR3 is made up of 14 amino acids. Germline values: CDR1 SGHKS, CDR2 YYEKEE (reference sequence). V lost 0 bases and J lost 6, with 12 bases in between.

This CDR3 reads CASSQNQETQYF. DNA for the CDR3: TGTGCCAGCAGCCAGAATCAAGAGACCCAGTACTTC. The chain is built from TRBV7-2 and TRBJ2-5; D is unresolved. CDR3 length: 12 amino acids. CDR1 is SGHTA and CDR2 is FQGNSA in the germline V gene. With 5 bases removed from V and 2 bases from J, the gap between germline ends came to 6 bases.

The sample holds one count of this clone. This sequence joins TRBV27 and TRBJ1-4, with D possibly matching TRBD1 (5 bases). CDR3 length: 13 amino acids. Trimming left V 0 bases short and J 10 bases short, with 9 bases between. Germline loops: CDR1 MNHEY, CDR2 SMNVEV (reference sequence). The CDR3 region has the DNA TGTGCCAGCAGTTTATCGTACGGGGGAAAACTGTTTTTT. It encodes CASSLSYGGKLFF.

V and J are TRBV5-8 and TRBJ2-3; the D is unclear. The CDR3 extends over 13 amino acids. CDR1 and CDR2 (germline): SGHTS, YDEGEE. Trimming removed 0 bases at V and 6 bases at J, with 8 bases between. In DNA form, the CDR3 reads TGTGCCAGCAGCTTGGATTCGTTGGATACGCAGTATTTT. Protein: CASSLDSLDTQYF.

V is TRBV3-1 (or the pseudogene TRBV3-2) and J is TRBJ2-2; 8 nucleotides line up with TRBD1. The CDR3 covers 16 residues. After removal of 2 bases from V and 5 bases from J, the junction contained 7 bases not matched to a gene. The germline V gene encodes CDR1 LGHDT and CDR2 YNNKEL (reference sequence). CDR3 sequence reads: CASSQRQGTGTGELFF. The DNA for the CDR3 is TGTGCCAGCAGCCAAAGACAGGGGACTGGGACCGGGGAGCTGTTTTTT.

The chain recombines TRBV10-2 with TRBJ2-7; 7 nucleotides line up with TRBD1. The CDR3 is 13 residues long. Germline CDR1 and CDR2: WSHSY and SAAADI. V lost 9 bases, J lost 2 bases, and 7 bases stayed unmatched. In nucleotides, the CDR3 is TGCGCCAGTTCGAGGGACAGTCCCTACGAGCAGTACTTC. It encodes CASSRDSPYEQYF.

J is TRBJ1-5 and V is TRBV28; TRBD1 matches 8 bases. V lost 4 bases to trimming and J lost 4 bases; unmatched junction nucleotides: 9. This CDR3 has 16 residues. The germline V gene has CDR1 MDHEN and CDR2 SYDVKM. The CDR3 region has the DNA TGTGCCAGCAGTTCGGGCAGACAGGGGCAAAATCAGCCCCAGCATTTT. Its translation: CASSSGRQGQNQPQHF.